This entry lists 2 T cell receptor beta chains sequenced from one sample in a study of human T cells and chemical hapten exposure. Documented time point: patch test 2, 6 weeks after DPC sensitization. The treatment: therapeutic diphenylcyclopropenone sensitization with weekly scalp DPC. MiXCR, applied by TCRdb to the RACE reads, yields one record per CDR3 protein. Counted here are around 82,000 distinct CDR3 sequences, about 6.3% occurring once; the ten biggest clones make up 1% to 1.5%. The input for sequencing was whole blood, taken in connection with sensitization to the hapten diphenylcyclopropenone (DPC). The receptors were gathered from a woman aged 25-40 years with alopecia areata. Some clones in this sample may be carry-over from other donors' samples.

This clonotype was counted ten times or more. The chain has TRBV5-4 and TRBJ2-3; TRBD2 might be the D (5 bases). V gave up 2 bases and J gave up 5 bases, with 6 bases separating them. The germline V gene encodes CDR1 SGHNT and CDR2 YYREEE (reference sequence). This CDR3 has 12 residues. The CDR3: CASSFGRDTQYF. The CDR3 DNA reads as TGTGCCAGCAGCTTTGGGAGAGATACGCAGTATTTT.

This clonotype was found a few times. The genes are TRBV7-8 and TRBJ2-3, with 15 bases that match TRBD2. The V gene's germline CDR1 is SGHVS and CDR2 FQNEAQ. After removal of 2 bases from V and 2 bases from J, the junction contained 8 bases not matched to a gene. This CDR3 is 19 amino acids long. CDR3 bases: TGTGCCAGCAGCTTAAGGACTAGCGGGGGGGCCCCTACCACAGATACGCAGTATTTT. It yields the protein CASSLRTSGGAPTTDTQYF.